This T cell receptor beta chain comes out of a study of T cells after yellow fever vaccination. Study as a whole: Fractions with few cells were prepared using SMART-Seq v4 Ultra Low Input.

Conversion of TCR transcripts into cDNA relied on 5'RACE template switching, which added a universal primer site and UMIs. Via MiXCR, TCRdb re-called the 5' RACE reads, giving one row per CDR3 protein. The sample lists about 630,000 distinct CDR3 sequences, 12% occurring once. This CDR3 has 11 amino acids. Trimming left V 4 bases short and J 8 bases short, with 8 bases between. Remarks on this clonotype: The antigen remains unidentified.

Points from the study as a whole: Clones from primary vaccination mostly reappeared after the booster (over 95% CD4, approximately 86% CD8).

The clonotype was recovered from a man in his thirties or forties who received the YFV17D yellow fever vaccine. The sample was PBMCs, taken on the day of the yellow fever booster vaccination. The gene calls are TRBV12-3 or TRBV12-4 and TRBJ1-1, with D unclear. The CDR3 is CASSSETEAFF. The CDR3 nucleotides are TGTGCCAGCAGTTCCGAAACCGAAGCTTTCTTT.